Below are 15 T cell receptor beta chains sequenced from a single sample in a study of blood T cell repertoires in COVID-19. Profiled with immunoSEQ multiplex PCR; TCRdb holds only in-frame clones, not every one. The table records around 400,000 clones, more than 70% of them present only once. What was sequenced was peripheral blood. These receptors were obtained from a woman aged 30 to 39 with COVID-19, enrolled during active disease.

The chain joins TRBV4-1 to TRBJ1-2, with TRBD1 as a possible D gene (5 bases). The V gene lost 1 base and the J gene lost 4 bases, with 13 bases spanning the gap. Germline-derived CDR1 and CDR2 are MGHRA and YSYEKL. The CDR3 runs to 15 residues. CDR3 sequence reads: CASSQGMGGTYGYTF. The CDR3 nucleotides read TGCGCCAGCAGCCAAGGTATGGGAGGGACCTATGGCTACACCTTC.

The V and J genes are TRBV25-1 and TRBJ1-5, with 7 bases that match TRBD1. CDR1 MGHDK and CDR2 SYGVNS come from the germline V gene. CDR3 size: 13 residues. J was trimmed by 3 bases and V by 8 bases; bases with no gene match: 4. The CDR3 loop reads CASSGQNNQPQHF. The CDR3 DNA is TGTGCCAGCTCGGGACAGAACAATCAGCCCCAGCATTTT.

The rearrangement joins TRBV5-6 to TRBJ2-7; a weak D match, TRBD1 (5 bases). The CDR3 is made up of 15 amino acids. Germline V gene data show CDR1 as SGHDT and CDR2 as YYEEEE. V lost 4 bases and J 2 bases, leaving 16 bases between the germline ends. The CDR3 loop reads CASSPRARGTYEQYF. The CDR3 coding sequence is TGTGCCAGCAGCCCCCGGGCTAGGGGTACCTACGAGCAGTACTTC.

The chain employs TRBV30 and TRBJ1-1; D unclear. The CDR3 extends over 11 amino acids. CDR1 and CDR2 (germline): GTSNPN, SVGIG (reference sequence). Trimming shortened V by 3 bases and J by 4 bases, and 6 bases separated the two germline ends. The CDR3 loop reads CAWSGVTEAFF. DNA of the CDR3: TGTGCCTGGAGCGGGGTCACTGAAGCTTTCTTT. Supplemented by reference TRBV30 and TRBJ1-1, the full variable domain reads SQTIHQWPATLVQPVGSPLSLECTVEGTSNPNLYWYRQAAGRGLQLLFYSVGIGQISSEVPQNLSASRPQDRQFILSSKKLLLSDSGFYLCAWSGVTEAFFGQGTRLTVV.

The chain employs TRBV5-4 and TRBJ2-1; D perhaps matches TRBD1 (5 bases). There are 15 residues in the CDR3. V was shortened by 5 bases and J by 2 bases, with 14 bases between the two germline ends. The germline V gene has CDR1 SGHNT and CDR2 YYREEE (reference sequence). CDR3 sequence (DNA): TGTGCCAGCAGAGGGGAACCGGCAGCCTACAATGAGCAGTTCTTC. It specifies CASRGEPAAYNEQFF. Complete variable domain (other parts from reference TRBV5-4 and TRBJ2-1): ETGVTQSPTHLIKTRGQQVTLRCSSQSGHNTVSWYQQALGQGPQFIFQYYREEENGRGNFPPRFSGLQFPNYSSELNVNALELDDSALYLCASRGEPAAYNEQFFGPGTRLTVL.

The rearrangement joins TRBV19 to TRBJ1-5, with 9 bases fitting TRBD1. Germline V CDR1 and CDR2: LNHDA, SQIVND (reference sequence). The V segment lost 7 bases and the J segment 5 bases; nucleotides outside the gene matches: 6. CDR3 length equals 14 residues. The CDR3 protein is CASTRRDRDQPQHF. The CDR3 nucleotides read TGTGCCAGTACCAGGAGGGACAGGGATCAGCCCCAGCATTTT.

The chain combines TRBV3-1 (or the pseudogene TRBV3-2) with TRBJ2-3; TRBD2 is a possible D gene (6 bases). The CDR3 extends over 16 amino acids. V lost 2 bases to trimming and J lost 2 bases, with 14 bases between them. In germline, CDR1 is LGHDT, CDR2 YNNKEL (reference sequence). CDR3 sequence reads: CASSQLAEDHTDTQYF. The CDR3 nucleotides are TGTGCCAGCAGCCAATTAGCGGAGGACCACACAGATACGCAGTATTTT.

The rearrangement links TRBV19 to TRBJ1-2; 7 bases are shared with TRBD1. The junction had 9 bases not matched to a gene; V was cut back by 3 bases and J by 8 bases. Germline assignment: CDR1 LNHDA and CDR2 SQIVND (reference sequence). CDR3 length equals 14 residues. CDR3 sequence (DNA): TGTGCCAGTAGTATCCAACCCGGGACAGCCGGCTACACCTTC. Translated, it gives CASSIQPGTAGYTF.

The V gene is TRBV5-1, the J gene TRBJ2-7; D possibly corresponds to TRBD1 (6 bases). Trimming left V 5 bases short and J 1 base short, with 25 bases between. Germline CDR1 SGHRS, CDR2 YFSETQ. The CDR3 covers 18 residues. Written as DNA, the CDR3 is TGCGCCAGCAGTGGGGCGGTGGGGGCTGAAATTCGTTCCTACGAGCAGTACTTC. Its translation is CASSGAVGAEIRSYEQYF.

A single count supports this clone. The rearrangement links TRBV11-3 to TRBJ2-5; TRBD1 matches at 9 bases. The CDR3 consists of 14 residues. J gave up 5 bases and V 5 bases, and 6 bases lay outside the gene matches. Germline V CDR1 and CDR2: SGHNT, YENEEA. The CDR3: CASSLGTGHETQYF. The CDR3 DNA reads TGTGCCAGCAGCCTAGGGACAGGGCACGAGACCCAGTACTTC.

This clone appeared a few times. V and J are TRBV18 and TRBJ1-5, with D uncertain. Germline V CDR1 and CDR2: KGHSH, LQKENI. The ends were cut back, 2 bases at V and 5 bases at J, with 7 bases in the middle. The length of the CDR3 is 13 residues. The CDR3 spells CASSPRRDQPQHF. The CDR3 DNA reads TGTGCCAGCTCACCAAGGCGGGATCAGCCCCAGCATTTT.

The chain uses TRBV28 and TRBJ2-1; D possibly corresponds to TRBD2 (5 bases). The CDR3 is made up of 14 amino acids. From germline, CDR1 is MDHEN and CDR2 SYDVKM. V dropped 8 bases and J dropped 0 bases, with 11 bases sitting between them. CDR3: CASLKLGSYNEQFF. The DNA of the CDR3 is TGTGCCAGCCTCAAACTAGGCTCCTACAATGAGCAGTTCTTC. Full variable domain (missing parts from reference TRBV28 and TRBJ2-1): DVKVTQSSRYLVKRTGEKVFLECVQDMDHENMFWYRQDPGLGLRLIYFSYDVKMKEKGDIPEGYSVSREKKERFSLILESASTNQTSMYLCASLKLGSYNEQFFGPGTRLTVL.

DNA of the CDR3: TGCGCCAGCAGCTTGGTGGGAGGGGACACAGATACGCAGTATTTT. It specifies CASSLVGGDTDTQYF. The genes are TRBV5-1 and TRBJ2-3; 7 nucleotides line up with TRBD2. J lost 2 bases, V lost 0 bases, and 3 bases had no gene match. Germline V gives CDR1 SGHRS, CDR2 YFSETQ. The CDR3 spans 15 residues.

This chain connects TRBV5-1 to TRBJ2-7, with a weak D call TRBD2 (6 bases). V was cut by 0 bases and J by 0 bases, with 13 bases left in between. Looked up from germline, CDR1 is SGHRS and CDR2 is YFSETQ. The CDR3 spans 16 residues. The CDR3 sequence: CASSLGGTRSSYEQYF. The CDR3 DNA reads as TGCGCCAGCAGCTTGGGGGGGACTCGGAGCTCCTACGAGCAGTACTTC.

The rearrangement joins TRBV30 to TRBJ1-2; no definite D call. Germline CDR1 reads GTSNPN; CDR2 reads SVGIG (reference sequence). The CDR3 has 14 amino acids. V dropped 7 bases and J dropped 3 bases, with 18 bases sitting between them. The CDR3 nucleotides are TGTGCCTTATATTTGGCCCTCCACGACTATGGCTACACCTTC. Its protein is CALYLALHDYGYTF.